The 4 T cell receptor beta chains in this list originate from one sample, sequenced in a study of blood T cells in healthy people across ages. A second about 7 to 12 cycle PCR used barcoded and J-beta primers. One entry per CDR3 protein, called by TCRdb with MiXCR from the 5' RACE reads. The data hold approximately 1.5 million distinct CDR3 sequences, with approximately 39% observed a single time. Sequencing was done on a sample of blood. These receptors came from a woman between 18 and 29 years old in good health.

This chain joins TRBV6-1 and TRBJ2-3; 9 bases map to TRBD2. The trim removed 8 bases at V and 4 bases at J, leaving 7 bases unmatched. The germline CDR1 and CDR2 sequences are MNHNS and SASEGT. This CDR3 has 14 residues. The CDR3 spells CASLGTSSPDTQYF. CDR3 bases: TGTGCCAGCCTAGGGACTAGCTCCCCAGATACGCAGTATTTT.

This clonotype came up many times. This chain links TRBV29-1 with TRBJ2-1, with D tentatively TRBD2 (6 bases). The germline V and J ends were trimmed by 3 bases and 8 bases, with 14 bases remaining between them. Looked up from germline, CDR1 is SQVTM and CDR2 is ANQGSEA. CDR3 length: 13 amino acids. CDR3 sequence: CSVDVTSWDEQFF. The CDR3 nucleotides read TGCAGCGTTGACGTCACTAGCTGGGATGAGCAGTTCTTC.

The J gene is TRBJ2-1, the V gene TRBV11-2; D may be TRBD2 (6 bases). CDR1 and CDR2 from the germline V gene are SGHAT and FQNNGV. CDR3 length: 14 amino acids. V was pared by 0 bases and J by 9 bases, with 12 bases between. CDR3 residues: CASSLDLSGGEQFF. Here the CDR3 DNA reads TGTGCCAGCAGCTTAGATCTATCCGGGGGTGAGCAGTTCTTC.

The chain links TRBV10-3 to TRBJ2-7; D might be TRBD1 (6 bases). CDR1 and CDR2 (germline): ENHRY, SYGVKD. CDR3 length: 14 residues. V was shortened by 7 bases and J by 3 bases, with 16 bases between the two germline ends. CDR3 in amino acids: CAINRTELRYEQYF. CDR3 DNA: TGTGCCATCAACCGGACAGAGCTCCGCTACGAGCAGTACTTC.